Listed below are T cell receptor beta chains from one sample, sequenced in a study of STAT5B mutations in CD4+ large granular lymphocyte leukemia. The protocol was immunoSEQ multiplex PCR, while the TCRdb copy is restricted to in-frame clones and leaves out a portion. The sample holds tens of thousands of clones, approximately 80% seen once. The sequenced material came from CD4+ T cells from blood buffy coats. The receptors were sampled from a human donor in good health. Both conserved end residues are part of each CDR3. D genes are given only for firm matches. Only some rows state a clone size, as once, few, many or a class for expanded clones.

-,TRBJ1-2,TRBV12-2,-,17,CASRLARALRGAYGYTF,TGTGCAAGTCGCTTAGCCCGAGCTCTCAGGGGCGCATATGGCTACACCTTC
-,TRBJ1-6,TRBV6-1,-,15,CASVLWGQNNSPLHF,TGTGCCAGCGTCCTCTGGGGCCAGAATAATTCACCCCTCCACTTT
-,TRBJ2-5,TRBV6-5,TRBD1,14,CASSLLDRGQTQYF,TGTGCCAGCAGTTTACTTGACAGGGGACAGACCCAGTACTTC
-,TRBJ1-2,TRBV7-8,-,13,CASSLGLNYGYTF,TGTGCCAGCAGCTTAGGCCTTAACTATGGCTACACCTTC
few,TRBJ1-1,TRBV7-2,TRBD1,14,CASSWTGTNTEAFF,TGTGCCAGCAGCTGGACAGGGACGAACACTGAAGCTTTCTTT
-,TRBJ2-5,TRBV14,-,15,CASSPEGAGGETQYF,TGTGCCAGCAGCCCCGAGGGGGCGGGAGGAGAGACCCAGTACTTC
-,TRBJ2-2,TRBV11-3,TRBD1,15,CASSRGQGGTGELFF,TGTGCCAGCAGCCGGGGACAGGGTGGCACCGGGGAGCTGTTTTTT
once,TRBJ2-7,TRBV7-8,TRBD1,15,CASSSGTGSTYEQYF,TGTGCCAGCAGCTCCGGGACAGGCAGTACATACGAGCAGTACTTC
-,TRBJ2-3,TRBV7-6,-,14,CASSLFSSTDTQYF,TGTGCCAGCAGCTTATTCTCTAGCACAGATACGCAGTATTTT
-,TRBJ2-7,TRBV11-1,TRBD1,16,CASSYRTGGISYEQYF,TGTGCCAGCAGCTACCGGACAGGGGGTATATCCTACGAGCAGTACTTC
-,TRBJ2-3,TRBV30,-,12,CAWSPSTDTQYF,TGTGCCTGGAGTCCTAGCACAGATACGCAGTATTTT
-,TRBJ2-1,TRBV11-3,TRBD2,16,CASSPITSGRYNEQFF,TGTGCCAGCAGCCCGATTACTAGCGGGAGATACAATGAGCAGTTCTTC
once,TRBJ1-4,TRBV6-1,-,14,CASTQGTGAEKLFF,TGTGCCAGCACCCAGGGGACTGGGGCTGAAAAACTGTTTTTT
-,TRBJ1-2,TRBV7-8,-,13,CATLRSRGYGYTF,TGTGCCACGCTAAGGTCCCGCGGATATGGCTACACCTTC
-,TRBJ1-1,TRBV29-1,-,12,CSVEGSVFEAFF,TGCAGCGTTGAGGGCAGCGTGTTTGAGGCTTTCTTT
-,TRBJ2-7,TRBV6-6,TRBD1,16,CASSANDRGGANEQYF,TGTGCCAGCAGTGCTAACGACAGGGGTGGGGCCAACGAGCAGTACTTC
-,TRBJ2-7,TRBV10-3,-,14,CAISELAGFYEQYF,TGTGCCATCAGTGAGCTAGCCGGGTTTTACGAGCAGTACTTC